These 6 T cell receptor beta chains share one sample of origin, sequenced in a study of blood T cell repertoires in COVID-19 (dated by TCRdb to about 2020). The library was generated by the immunoSEQ multiplex PCR assay. This immuneACCESS table, as held by TCRdb, lists in-frame sequences with V and J called but not all clones. Of the missing ones, under half trace to an unresolved V gene in checked studies; the others have no known cause. The sample table lists hundreds of thousands of clones, 89% of them with a count of one. Roughly 1.9% of the sample is taken by the ten largest. The sample comprised peripheral blood. The receptors were gathered from a woman in her 30s with COVID-19, enrolled during active disease.

The chain employs TRBV11-2 and TRBJ1-6; D is uncertain. The CDR3 has 16 amino acids. Trimming removed 2 bases at V and 4 bases at J, with 12 bases between. The germline V gene encodes CDR1 SGHAT and CDR2 FQNNGV. The CDR3 loop reads CASSLKPGLYNSPLHF. In DNA, the CDR3 is TGTGCCAGCAGCTTAAAGCCAGGACTTTATAATTCACCCCTCCACTTT.

The rearrangement joins TRBV3-1 (or the pseudogene TRBV3-2) to TRBJ2-3, with a weak D call TRBD1 (5 bases). V was cut by 2 bases and J by 2 bases, with 8 bases left in between. Germline CDR1 reads LGHDT; CDR2 reads YNNKEL (reference sequence). This CDR3 is 14 amino acids long. The CDR3 nucleotides are TGTGCCAGCAGCCAACAGGGCACCACAGATACGCAGTATTTT. Its protein product is CASSQQGTTDTQYF.

The J gene is TRBJ2-7, the V gene TRBV10-3, with TRBD1 matching 8 bases. The CDR3 is made up of 14 amino acids. V dropped 2 bases and J dropped 7; count of bases not matched to a gene: 7. Germline V gives CDR1 ENHRY, CDR2 SYGVKD. The CDR3 region is CAISEIQGGWEQYV. The CDR3 DNA is TGTGCCATCAGTGAGATACAGGGGGGATGGGAGCAGTACGTC.

The chain employs TRBV25-1 and TRBJ1-2; no clear D gene. The CDR3 is made up of 13 amino acids. Germline V gene sequence: CDR1 MGHDK, CDR2 SYGVNS. Trimming stripped 2 bases from V and 1 base from J, with 5 bases between. CDR3 coding DNA: TGTGCCAGCAGTGAAGTAAATAACTATGGCTACACCTTC. Encoded protein: CASSEVNNYGYTF.

The rearrangement links TRBV13 to TRBJ2-1, with 8 positions matching TRBD2. The CDR3 runs to 12 residues. Germline CDR1 PRHDT, CDR2 FYEKMQ (reference sequence). J was trimmed by 10 bases and V by 7 bases; bases with no gene match: 6. The CDR3 region has the DNA TGTGCCAGCACGATAGCGGGGATGGAGCAGTTCTTC. It is translated as CASTIAGMEQFF. The variable domain in full, completed from reference TRBV13 and TRBJ2-1, reads AAGVIQSPRHLIKEKRETATLKCYPIPRHDTVYWYQQGPGQDPQFLISFYEKMQSDKGSIPDRFSAQQFSDYHSELNMSSLELGDSALYFCASTIAGMEQFFGPGTRLTVL.

The rearrangement links TRBV11-3 to TRBJ2-3, with 12 positions matching TRBD2. This CDR3 has 19 residues. After removal of 1 base from V and 0 bases from J, the junction contained 8 bases not matched to a gene. The germline gives CDR1 SGHNT, CDR2 YENEEA. The CDR3 protein is CASSLGSLAGGPSTDTQYF. Written as DNA, the CDR3 is TGTGCCAGCAGCTTAGGAAGTCTAGCGGGGGGGCCTAGCACAGATACGCAGTATTTT.